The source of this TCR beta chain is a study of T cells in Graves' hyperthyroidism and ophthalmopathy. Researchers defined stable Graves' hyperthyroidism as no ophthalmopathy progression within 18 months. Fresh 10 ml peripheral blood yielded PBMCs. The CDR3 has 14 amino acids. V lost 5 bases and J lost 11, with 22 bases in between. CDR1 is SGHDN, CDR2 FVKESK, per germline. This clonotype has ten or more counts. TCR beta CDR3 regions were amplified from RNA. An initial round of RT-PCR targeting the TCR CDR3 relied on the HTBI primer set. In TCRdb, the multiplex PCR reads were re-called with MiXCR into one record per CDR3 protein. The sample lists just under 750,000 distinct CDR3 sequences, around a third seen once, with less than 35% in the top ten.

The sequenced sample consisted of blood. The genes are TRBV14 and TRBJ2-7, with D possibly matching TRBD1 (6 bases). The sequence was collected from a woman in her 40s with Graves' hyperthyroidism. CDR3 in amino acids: CASSFGTPTRWKYF. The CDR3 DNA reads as TGTGCCAGCAGCTTCGGGACACCTACCCGCTGGAAGTACTTC.